Shown below are 25 T cell receptor beta chains from a single sample sequenced in a study of cytomegalovirus exposure and HLA in healthy donors. The primer mix had 60 Vbeta and 13 Jbeta primers. Libraries were prepared by immunoSEQ multiplex PCR; TCRdb keeps only in-frame clonotypes and omits some of them. Its listing shows over 100,000 clones. What was sequenced was PBMCs. The receptors derive from a man in his thirties or forties in good health and CMV-seronegative.

The chain joins TRBV7-8 to TRBJ1-1, with D perhaps matching TRBD1 (5 bases). The CDR3 totals 17 residues. The ends were cut back, 7 bases at V and 3 bases at J, with 24 bases in the middle. Looked up from germline, CDR1 is SGHVS and CDR2 is FQNEAQ. CDR3 DNA: TGTGCCAGCAACCCCAGGTGGGGCAGAACTGCACACACTGAAGCTTTCTTT. This codes for CASNPRWGRTAHTEAFF.

This sequence joins TRBV7-8 and TRBJ1-3, with 8 positions matching TRBD1. Germline values: CDR1 SGHVS, CDR2 FQNEAQ. After removal of 0 bases from V and 4 bases from J, the junction contained 8 bases not matched to a gene. The CDR3 loop spans 17 amino acids. DNA for the CDR3: TGTGCCAGCAGCTTAGCAGGCAGGGGGCACTCCGGAAACACCATATATTTT. It encodes CASSLAGRGHSGNTIYF.

J is TRBJ1-3 and V is TRBV28; a possible D gene is TRBD1 (5 bases). V lost 3 bases and J 2 bases, leaving 8 bases between the germline ends. CDR3 length equals 14 residues. Germline V gives CDR1 MDHEN, CDR2 SYDVKM. The CDR3 nucleotides read TGTGCCAGCAGTTTTGGGGGGACTGGAAACACCATATATTTT. Its translation: CASSFGGTGNTIYF.

The chain uses TRBV6-5 and TRBJ2-5, with a tentative D call TRBD1 (5 bases). V dropped 6 bases and J dropped 5 bases, with 13 bases sitting between them. This CDR3 region has 13 residues. Germline V gene sequence: CDR1 MNHEY, CDR2 SVGAGI. The DNA of the CDR3 is TGTGCCAGCAGCAGGACAACCGCGGAGACCCAGTACTTC. Translation: CASSRTTAETQYF.

This chain links TRBV2 with TRBJ2-1; 7 bases are shared with TRBD2. Germline V CDR1 and CDR2: SNHLY, FYNNEI. The length of the CDR3 is 15 residues. Trimming took 6 bases from V and 0 from J; bases not matched to a gene: 5. DNA of the CDR3: TGTGCCAGCAGGGTGGGCGGGGGCTCCTACAATGAGCAGTTCTTC. This codes for CASRVGGGSYNEQFF.

The J gene is TRBJ2-7, the V gene TRBV4-3; D is ambiguous. Germline assignment: CDR1 LGHNA and CDR2 YSLEER. The CDR3 runs 17 residues. Trimming left V 1 base short and J 2 bases short, with 18 bases between. The DNA for the CDR3 is TGCGCCAGCAGCCAAGGAACAGCCGCCACGGAACCCTACGAGCAGTACTTC. This gives the protein CASSQGTAATEPYEQYF.

V usage is TRBV14 and J usage is TRBJ1-2, with D tentatively TRBD1 (6 bases). Per the germline V gene, CDR1 is SGHDN and CDR2 is FVKESK. V lost 5 bases, J lost 2 bases, and 9 bases lay in between. This CDR3 comprises 13 residues. The CDR3 DNA reads TGTGCCAGCAGCTCGGACAGAAACTATGGCTACACCTTC. It is translated as CASSSDRNYGYTF.

The CDR3 is CASRTGSNNSPLHF. CDR3 DNA: TGTGCCAGCAGGACAGGTTCGAATAATTCACCCCTCCACTTT. The chain has TRBV28 and TRBJ1-6; maybe TRBD1 (6 bases). The CDR3 covers 14 residues. Germline V CDR1 and CDR2: MDHEN, SYDVKM. Trimming left V 6 bases short and J 5 bases short, with 11 bases between.

On this clone: Other DNA sequences from this sample encode an identical CDR3 as well. J is TRBJ1-2 and V is TRBV6-5; possible D gene TRBD1, 5 bases. The germline V and J ends were trimmed by 8 bases and 11 bases, with 21 bases remaining between them. This CDR3 is built from 13 residues. CDR1 MNHEY and CDR2 SVGAGI come from the germline V gene. DNA of the CDR3: TGTGCCAGCGGAAGAGGCACGGGGACTCTTTACACCTTC. It is translated as CASGRGTGTLYTF.

As regards this clone: At one end the junction does not follow the germline gene, possibly because of a read error. The V gene is TRBV5-6, the J gene TRBJ2-7; TRBD2 might be the D (5 bases). This CDR3 has 13 amino acids. CDR1 and CDR2 (germline): SGHDT, YYEEEE. The CDR3 here is CASTLGGRYEQHF. The CDR3 DNA is TGTGCCAGCACCTTAGGAGGACGCTACGAGCAGCACTTC.

The gene calls are TRBV6-1 and TRBJ2-1; a weak D match, TRBD1 (6 bases). There are 13 residues in the CDR3. Trimming pared 8 bases from V and 1 base from J, leaving 9 bases between. Germline assignment: CDR1 MNHNS and CDR2 SASEGT. Written as DNA, the CDR3 is TGTGCCAGCGGACAGCCTTCCTACAATGAGCAGTTCTTC. It translates to CASGQPSYNEQFF.

The chain carries TRBV29-1 and TRBJ2-5, with D possibly matching TRBD1 (5 bases). This CDR3 spans 11 amino acids. Germline CDR1 and CDR2: SQVTM and ANQGSEA. The V gene lost 4 bases and the J gene lost 7 bases, with 10 bases spanning the gap. The CDR3, as DNA: TGCAGCGTTGTACCTACAGGGACCCAGTACTTC. Protein sequence: CSVVPTGTQYF.

The V and J genes are TRBV27 and TRBJ2-5, with 10 nucleotides matching TRBD2. Looked up from germline, CDR1 is MNHEY and CDR2 is SMNVEV (reference sequence). This CDR3 comprises 15 residues. Trimming cost V 3 bases and J 6 bases; bases outside gene matches: 7. The CDR3 reads CASSFASGGAKTQYF. The CDR3 nucleotides are TGTGCCAGCAGTTTTGCTAGCGGGGGCGCAAAGACCCAGTACTTC.

The rearrangement links TRBV6-1 to TRBJ1-5; D remains unclear. The V gene lost 0 bases and the J gene lost 2 bases, with 5 bases spanning the gap. CDR1 and CDR2 from the germline V gene are MNHNS and SASEGT. This CDR3 has 14 residues. This CDR3 is CASSEAGRNQPQHF. Here the CDR3 DNA reads TGTGCCAGCAGTGAAGCGGGCCGCAATCAGCCCCAGCATTTT.

This chain joins TRBV2 and TRBJ2-5, with 8 bases matching TRBD1. The V and J ends lost 5 bases and 1 base, in that order; junction bases with no gene match: 12. Germline V gene sequence: CDR1 SNHLY, CDR2 FYNNEI. The CDR3 totals 17 residues. CDR3 loop: CASSNRGQGKSQETQYF. CDR3 nucleotides: TGTGCCAGCAGTAACCGCGGACAGGGCAAGTCCCAAGAGACCCAGTACTTC.

This chain links TRBV9 with TRBJ2-1, with TRBD2 matching over 7 bases. Germline assignment: CDR1 SGDLS and CDR2 YYNGEE. CDR3 size: 18 residues. The trim removed 1 base at V and 0 bases at J, leaving 10 bases unmatched. CDR3: CASSVLGGAVSSYNEQFF. The DNA for the CDR3 is TGTGCCAGCAGCGTATTGGGAGGGGCTGTCAGCTCCTACAATGAGCAGTTCTTC.

The chain employs TRBV9 and TRBJ1-1, with 9 positions matching TRBD1. CDR3 length equals 14 residues. V was clipped by 4 bases and J by 4 bases; unmatched bases: 5. Germline values: CDR1 SGDLS, CDR2 YYNGEE. For the CDR3, the DNA is TGTGCCAGCAGCTTTCTGACAGGGGGCACTGAAGCTTTCTTT. It translates to CASSFLTGGTEAFF.

V is TRBV7-9 and J is TRBJ2-4; TRBD2 might be the D (6 bases). Trimming left V 5 bases short and J 0 bases short, with 11 bases between. From germline, CDR1 is SEHNR and CDR2 FQNEAQ (reference sequence). The CDR3 totals 15 residues. The CDR3 is CASSEEGLAKNIQYF. CDR3 nucleotide sequence: TGTGCCAGCAGCGAGGAGGGGCTAGCCAAAAACATTCAGTACTTC.

The chain uses TRBV7-2 and TRBJ2-7; D might be TRBD1 (6 bases). This CDR3 region has 13 residues. Germline CDR1 reads SGHTA; CDR2 reads FQGNSA. Trimming took off 1 base at V and 6 bases at J, with 10 bases between the two ends. The CDR3 spells CASSLVVGGEQYF. The DNA of the CDR3 is TGTGCCAGCAGCTTAGTCGTAGGGGGCGAGCAGTACTTC.

This chain uses TRBV12-5 with TRBJ2-7; possibly TRBD1 for D (5 bases). Germline CDR1 reads LGHNT; CDR2 reads FRNRAP. V gave up 0 bases and J gave up 2 bases, with 17 bases separating them. The CDR3 is 17 amino acids. Here the CDR3 reads CASGLVQVSVSTYEQYF. CDR3 nucleotides: TGTGCTAGTGGTTTGGTACAGGTATCGGTCAGCACCTACGAGCAGTACTTC.

J is TRBJ2-3 and V is TRBV27; TRBD2 aligns across 7 bases. Trimming took 3 bases from V and 1 from J; bases not matched to a gene: 10. The CDR3 is 17 residues long. Germline loops: CDR1 MNHEY, CDR2 SMNVEV (reference sequence). CDR3 bases: TGTGCCAGCAGTTTTGGTCCTGCTCGGGGGGGCACAGATACGCAGTATTTT. Translated: CASSFGPARGGTDTQYF.

V is TRBV2 and J is TRBJ2-3; 7 bases line up with TRBD1. The germline V gene has CDR1 SNHLY and CDR2 FYNNEI. CDR3 length equals 18 residues. With 7 bases clipped from V and 4 bases from J, the junction kept 20 bases outside the gene matches. Here the CDR3 reads CASTFRQGRAHGADTQYF. CDR3 in DNA: TGTGCCAGCACCTTTAGACAGGGAAGGGCGCACGGCGCAGATACGCAGTATTTT.

The chain recombines TRBV30 with TRBJ2-7; a weak D match, TRBD2 (5 bases). V shed 0 bases and J shed 2 bases, with 8 bases lying between them. The CDR3 has 13 amino acids. Per the germline V gene, CDR1 is GTSNPN and CDR2 is SVGIG (reference sequence). The chain's CDR3 is CAWSVKGAYEQYF. DNA of the CDR3: TGTGCCTGGAGTGTTAAGGGAGCCTACGAGCAGTACTTC.

V is TRBV5-1 and J is TRBJ1-2, with unresolved D. Trimming removed 0 bases at V and 6 bases at J, with 9 bases between. The CDR3 has 13 amino acids. Germline CDR1 SGHRS, CDR2 YFSETQ. This chain's CDR3 is CASSLVTSDGYTF. CDR3 nucleotides: TGCGCCAGCAGCTTGGTCACCAGCGATGGCTACACCTTC. Together with reference TRBV5-1 and TRBJ1-2, the CDR3 gives the full variable domain: KAGVTQTPRYLIKTRGQQVTLSCSPISGHRSVSWYQQTPGQGLQFLFEYFSETQRNKGNFPGRFSGRQFSNSRSEMNVSTLELGDSALYLCASSLVTSDGYTFGSGTRLTVV.

V gene TRBV5-6 combines with J gene TRBJ2-7; maybe TRBD2 (6 bases). Germline V gene data show CDR1 as SGHDT and CDR2 as YYEEEE. CDR3 length: 11 amino acids. Trimming took off 3 bases at V and 7 bases at J, with 8 bases between the two ends. The CDR3 reads CASSWGVEQYF. In nucleotides, the CDR3 is TGTGCCAGCAGCTGGGGGGTGGAGCAGTACTTC.